This T cell receptor delta chain was sequenced for a study of gamma-delta T cells after stem cell transplantation (dated by TCRdb to 2016 to 2018). The CDR3, from cysteine to phenylalanine, totals 17 residues. Just the 51-base CDR3 DNA is kept, in frame starting at base 1. The germline V end is reduced by 1 base and the J end by 0 bases; junction bases left unmatched: 10. Looking up the germline V gene yields CDR1 GEAIGNYY and CDR2 EKD. This clone is identified as large (0.1 to 1%). There is no known antigen for this receptor. Per-base qualities were not stored, and no clone one base away is much larger. The library came from RT-PCR. This sample was sequenced with an Illumina MiSeq. TCRdb reprocessed the public data with the CATT caller; entries with the same nucleotide sequence were combined afterwards. Within this sample are roughly 1,500 delta-chain clones, with roughly 13% of them counted one time only. Over 25% of the sample rests with the top ten.

Sequenced input: gamma-delta T cells. The source of this sequence is a human donor. It is not recorded whose cells these are; they may come from a transplant donor. The rearrangement combines TRDV2 with TRDJ1, and TRDD3 matches 7 of the central bases. The CDR3: CACDTPWGPSYTDKLIF. The bases are TGTGCCTGTGACACGCCCTGGGGGCCCTCGTACACCGATAAACTCATCTTT.